This TCR beta chain stems from a study of early T cells in non-severe SARS-CoV-2 infection (dated by TCRdb to the early 2020s). Describing the broader study: Because TCR sequencing was done on bulk RNA from unsorted whole blood, the alpha and beta chains could not be paired.

This clonotype was found many times. Its antigen specificity is not known. Base qualities are not at hand, and no much larger clone is one base apart. What the study reported, not specific to this receptor: VDJdb matching was skewed toward anti-spike CD8 responses and likely underestimated virus-specific expansions, missing private and CD4 specificities.

The library came from 5' RACE. TCRdb records NextSeq 500 as the sequencer. To correct for sequencing error and PCR bias, the TCR library protocol tagged individual cDNA molecules with unique molecular identifiers. TCR alpha and beta chains were both sequenced, and the abundances of alpha and beta sequences in each sample were closely correlated with each other. As for the authors' bioinformatics: Decombinator V4 was used to perform V gene, J gene and CDR3 annotation of TCR sequences. Expanded TCRs were defined as changing significantly between any two time points under a Poisson model with p below 0.0001. TCR abundances were normalised to the total number of TCRs sequenced per sample and expressed as counts per million. TRAV1-2 paired with TRAJ12, TRAJ20 or TRAJ33 defined MAIT TCRs, while TRAV10 paired with TRAJ18 defined iNKT TCRs. VDJdb, accessed on 1 November 2021, was searched for TCRs annotated for CMV, EBV and SARS-CoV-2, and TCRs annotated for more than one antigen were excluded. In TCRdb, the public reads were trimmed at Q25 with fastp and aligned with MiXCR, with productive beta chains retained. Identical CDR3 protein sequences are pooled into one entry, listed with their most common genes and DNA. These V and J calls derive from TCRdb rather than the authors' analysis. Counted in this sample were tens of thousands of distinct CDR3 sequences; around 8.6% of them appeared once. The leading ten clones occupy about 3.8% of the sample.

The V end loses 0 bases and the J end loses 2 bases, and a stretch of 14 bases separates them. Per the germline V gene, SGHAT is the CDR1 and FQNNGV is the CDR2. The CDR3 goes from the cysteine to the phenylalanine over 16 residues. Just CDR3 DNA is preserved here, 48 bases in frame from base 1. Set within a cohort of healthcare workers in London, UK, this nested case-control study involved weekly PCR testing of nasopharyngeal swabs along with blood sampling. Healthcare workers were recruited during the week of the UK lockdown, between 23 and 31 March 2020, and followed weekly for up to roughly 16 weeks.

The starting material was whole blood, obtained at baseline. The V gene is TRBV11-2 and the J gene is TRBJ2-7; the D element might be TRBD1 or TRBD2, as each aligns at 5 bases. The sequence derives from an adult who was a healthcare worker with PCR-confirmed SARS-CoV-2 infection or an uninfected control (not recorded which). CDR3 reads: CASSLDPGPIPYEQYF. The DNA sequence is TGTGCCAGCAGCTTAGATCCGGGGCCGATTCCCTACGAGCAGTACTTC. With all but the CDR3 taken from the reference TRBV11-2 and TRBJ2-7 genes, the full variable domain is: EAGVAQSPRYKIIEKRQSVAFWCNPISGHATLYWYQQILGQGPKLLIQFQNNGVVDDSQLPKDRFSAERLKGVDSTLKIQPAKLEDSAVYLCASSLDPGPIPYEQYFGPGTRLTVT.